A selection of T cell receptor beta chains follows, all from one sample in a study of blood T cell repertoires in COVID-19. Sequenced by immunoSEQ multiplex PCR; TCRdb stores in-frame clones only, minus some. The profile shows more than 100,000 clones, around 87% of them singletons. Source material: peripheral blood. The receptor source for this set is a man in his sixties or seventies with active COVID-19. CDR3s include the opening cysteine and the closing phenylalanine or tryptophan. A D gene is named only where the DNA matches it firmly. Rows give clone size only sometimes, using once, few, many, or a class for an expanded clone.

DNA: TGTGCCAGCAGCCCTTTGGGCGGGACCACAGATACGCAGTATTTT
CDR3: CASSPLGGTTDTQYF
D: .
J: TRBJ2-3
V: TRBV9
size: .
length: 15

DNA: TGTGCCAGCAGAACACTCTCCGGGACAGGGGATCAGCCCCAGCATTTT
CDR3: CASRTLSGTGDQPQHF
D: TRBD1
J: TRBJ1-5
V: TRBV6-6
size: .
length: 16

DNA: TGTGCCAGCAGCCCTGGGGGGGGAGTATGGAATGAGCAGTTCTTC
CDR3: CASSPGGGVWNEQFF
D: TRBD2
J: TRBJ2-1
V: TRBV3-1/TRBV3-2
size: .
length: 15

DNA: TGTGCCAGCAGCTTTTCAGGGATTGTCTACGAGCAGTACTTC
CDR3: CASSFSGIVYEQYF
D: .
J: TRBJ2-7
V: TRBV5-6
size: .
length: 14

DNA: TGTGCCAGCAGCTCCCTAGTGGGGGGCTACGAGCAGTACTTC
CDR3: CASSSLVGGYEQYF
D: .
J: TRBJ2-7
V: TRBV5-5
size: .
length: 14

DNA: TGTGCCAGCAGTGTCACAGTTCTCTATGGCTACACCTTC
CDR3: CASSVTVLYGYTF
D: .
J: TRBJ1-2
V: TRBV2
size: once
length: 13

DNA: TGTGCCAGTAGTATATATGGGGGGGGGACTGAAGCTTTCTTT
CDR3: CASSIYGGGTEAFF
D: .
J: TRBJ1-1
V: TRBV19
size: .
length: 14

DNA: TGCGCCAGCCAAAAGGCTAGCGGTAACACCGGGGAGCTGTTTTTT
CDR3: CASQKASGNTGELFF
D: TRBD2
J: TRBJ2-2
V: TRBV5-1
size: .
length: 15

DNA: TGTGCCAGCTCACCTTCCTTCTACAATGAGCAGTTCTTC
CDR3: CASSPSFYNEQFF
D: .
J: TRBJ2-1
V: TRBV18
size: once
length: 13

DNA: TGTGCCAGCAGCCGGGGGACTAGCGGGAGGTGGGAGACCCAGTACTTC
CDR3: CASSRGTSGRWETQYF
D: TRBD2
J: TRBJ2-5
V: TRBV7-2
size: .
length: 16

DNA: TGTGCCAGTAGTCCCCCCGGGGCAACTAATGAAAAACTGTTTTTT
CDR3: CASSPPGATNEKLFF
D: .
J: TRBJ1-4
V: TRBV19
size: .
length: 15

DNA: TGTGCCAGCAGTTTAATTCGGGGGACCCAGACCCAGTACTTC
CDR3: CASSLIRGTQTQYF
D: .
J: TRBJ2-5
V: TRBV28
size: .
length: 14

DNA: TGTGCCAGCAGCTTAACCGGGGGTAACATTCAGTACTTC
CDR3: CASSLTGGNIQYF
D: .
J: TRBJ2-4
V: TRBV7-2
size: .
length: 13

DNA: TGTGCCAGCGTCCCAAGGGACAGGGGGATCGATGAGCAGTTCTTC
CDR3: CASVPRDRGIDEQFF
D: TRBD1
J: TRBJ2-1
V: TRBV2
size: .
length: 15

DNA: TGCGCCAGCAGCTTGGGGGCAAGTCGGAACACTGAAGCTTTCTTT
CDR3: CASSLGASRNTEAFF
D: .
J: TRBJ1-1
V: TRBV5-1
size: .
length: 15

DNA: TGTGCCAGCAGGCGGGGCAGGGATGTCACCGGGGAGCTGTTTTTT
CDR3: CASRRGRDVTGELFF
D: .
J: TRBJ2-2
V: TRBV6-5
size: .
length: 15

DNA: TGTGCCAGCAGTTGGACAGGGAGGGAACTGTTTTTT
CDR3: CASSWTGRELFF
D: TRBD1
J: TRBJ1-4
V: TRBV27
size: .
length: 12

DNA: TGTGCCAGCAGCCCCCGGACTAGCCCACCAATCACAGATACGCAGTATTTT
CDR3: CASSPRTSPPITDTQYF
D: TRBD2
J: TRBJ2-3
V: TRBV27
size: .
length: 17

DNA: TGTGCCAGCAGCTTTAGGATCGGGGATGAGCAGTTCTTC
CDR3: CASSFRIGDEQFF
D: .
J: TRBJ2-1
V: TRBV7-2
size: .
length: 13

DNA: TGTGCCAGCAAACCAGGGGGTGAGGCAGATACGCAGTATTTT
CDR3: CASKPGGEADTQYF
D: TRBD1
J: TRBJ2-3
V: TRBV6-5
size: .
length: 14

DNA: TGTGCCAGCAGCTTAGGGACTAGCGGAGTCACAGATACGCAGTATTTT
CDR3: CASSLGTSGVTDTQYF
D: TRBD2
J: TRBJ2-3
V: TRBV7-9
size: .
length: 16

DNA: TGTGCCAGCAGCCAGGGACTAGCGGGAGAAACTGAGCAGTTCTTC
CDR3: CASSQGLAGETEQFF
D: TRBD2
J: TRBJ2-1
V: TRBV7-2
size: .
length: 15

DNA: TGCGCCAGCAGCTCGGCGACAGGGGACGGCTACACCTTC
CDR3: CASSSATGDGYTF
D: TRBD1
J: TRBJ1-2
V: TRBV5-1
size: .
length: 13

DNA: TGTGCCAGTCAAAGCCGGGACAGACCCTACGAGCAGTACTTC
CDR3: CASQSRDRPYEQYF
D: TRBD1
J: TRBJ2-7
V: TRBV19
size: .
length: 14

DNA: TGCGCCAGCAGCCTCTACATGGGGGCTACGGATGAGCAGTTCTTC
CDR3: CASSLYMGATDEQFF
D: .
J: TRBJ2-1
V: TRBV5-1
size: once
length: 15

DNA: TGTGCCAGCAGCTCGCGGCAGGGGGCTAGTGAAAAACTGTTTTTT
CDR3: CASSSRQGASEKLFF
D: TRBD1
J: TRBJ1-4
V: TRBV7-9
size: .
length: 15

DNA: TGTGCCAGCAGTCGACTAGCGCCCGGCACAGATACGCAGTATTTT
CDR3: CASSRLAPGTDTQYF
D: TRBD2
J: TRBJ2-3
V: TRBV5-6
size: .
length: 15

DNA: TGTGCCAGCAGCCCCACAGGGGATTACTATGGCTACACCTTC
CDR3: CASSPTGDYYGYTF
D: TRBD1
J: TRBJ1-2
V: TRBV7-2
size: .
length: 14

DNA: TGTGCCAGCAGCCAAGACAGGGCTGGAAACACCATATATTTT
CDR3: CASSQDRAGNTIYF
D: .
J: TRBJ1-3
V: TRBV4-2
size: .
length: 14

DNA: TGTGCCAGCAGTTTCGGGAACACTGAAGCTTTCTTT
CDR3: CASSFGNTEAFF
D: .
J: TRBJ1-1
V: TRBV28
size: .
length: 12

DNA: TGTGCCACCCCGACAAACAGCTCCTACGAGCAGTACTTC
CDR3: CATPTNSSYEQYF
D: .
J: TRBJ2-7
V: TRBV27
size: .
length: 13

DNA: TGTGCCAGCAGCTTGGGGCTAGCGGGAAGCGGCACCGGGGAGCTGTTTTTT
CDR3: CASSLGLAGSGTGELFF
D: TRBD2
J: TRBJ2-2
V: TRBV5-6
size: .
length: 17

DNA: TGTGCCAGCAGCTTGAACGGACAGGGCACAGATACGCAGTATTTT
CDR3: CASSLNGQGTDTQYF
D: TRBD1
J: TRBJ2-3
V: TRBV5-6
size: .
length: 15

DNA: TGTGCCAGCAGACCTAGCGGGAGTTACGAGCAGTACTTC
CDR3: CASRPSGSYEQYF
D: TRBD2
J: TRBJ2-7
V: TRBV6-5
size: .
length: 13

DNA: TGTGCCAGCACGACAGGGGGCCGCCACGAGCAGTACTTC
CDR3: CASTTGGRHEQYF
D: TRBD1
J: TRBJ2-7
V: TRBV6-5
size: .
length: 13

DNA: TGCGCCAGCAGCTTCGGACAGGGTGGGGAGAACACTGAAGCTTTCTTT
CDR3: CASSFGQGGENTEAFF
D: TRBD1
J: TRBJ1-1
V: TRBV5-1
size: .
length: 16

DNA: TGTGCCAGCAGTCTCGCATCCCTACAGGGGGGGAACACTGAAGCTTTCTTT
CDR3: CASSLASLQGGNTEAFF
D: TRBD1
J: TRBJ1-1
V: TRBV28
size: .
length: 17

DNA: TGTGCCAGCAGTATGGGACAGGGGGAGGGGACCCAGTACTTC
CDR3: CASSMGQGEGTQYF
D: TRBD1
J: TRBJ2-5
V: TRBV28
size: .
length: 14

DNA: TGTGCCAGCAGCGAGTTAGGACAGGGGGGAGATACGCAGTATTTT
CDR3: CASSELGQGGDTQYF
D: TRBD1
J: TRBJ2-3
V: TRBV5-6
size: .
length: 15

DNA: TGTGCCAGCAGTGAGGGGCAGTCTACCTACGAGCAGTACTTC
CDR3: CASSEGQSTYEQYF
D: .
J: TRBJ2-7
V: TRBV2
size: .
length: 14

DNA: TGTGCCATCAAAGAGAACAATGAGCAGTTCTTC
CDR3: CAIKENNEQFF
D: .
J: TRBJ2-1
V: TRBV10-3
size: .
length: 11

DNA: TGTGCCAGCAGTTTAGGAGGGGGCACTGAAGCTTTCTTT
CDR3: CASSLGGGTEAFF
D: .
J: TRBJ1-1
V: TRBV12-3/TRBV12-4
size: .
length: 13

DNA: TGTGCCACCAGTGATACAGGGGGCTCGACCTCTGGGGCCAACGTCCTGACTTTC
CDR3: CATSDTGGSTSGANVLTF
D: TRBD1
J: TRBJ2-6
V: TRBV24-1
size: .
length: 18

DNA: TGTGCCAGCTCACTAAGGGGATTGAACACTGAAGCTTTCTTT
CDR3: CASSLRGLNTEAFF
D: .
J: TRBJ1-1
V: TRBV18
size: .
length: 14

DNA: TGTGCCATCACCTCGGGGACTAGCGGGAGTCGGGAGCAGTTCTTC
CDR3: CAITSGTSGSREQFF
D: TRBD2
J: TRBJ2-1
V: TRBV10-3
size: .
length: 15

DNA: TGTGCCAGCAGCCCTGGGACACTTCCCGGGGAGCTGTTTTTT
CDR3: CASSPGTLPGELFF
D: .
J: TRBJ2-2
V: TRBV5-4
size: .
length: 14

DNA: TGTGCCAGCTCCCCGGACAGGACCTTGGATGAGCAGTTCTTC
CDR3: CASSPDRTLDEQFF
D: TRBD1
J: TRBJ2-1
V: TRBV18
size: .
length: 14

DNA: TGTGCCACCAGTGACACCGGGACAGGGAGCTACGAGCAGTACTTC
CDR3: CATSDTGTGSYEQYF
D: TRBD1
J: TRBJ2-7
V: TRBV24-1
size: .
length: 15

DNA: TGTGCCAGCAGCACTAGCGGGATCACCGGGGAGCTGTTTTTT
CDR3: CASSTSGITGELFF
D: TRBD2
J: TRBJ2-2
V: TRBV28
size: once
length: 14